This T cell receptor (beta chain) came from a study of blood T cell repertoires in COVID-19. Notes on this clone: Other DNA sequences in the same sample also yield this CDR3.

V was pared by 1 base and J by 7 bases, with 8 bases between. The CDR3 has 13 amino acids. In terms of age and location, participants ranged from roughly 18 to 90 years and lived in roughly 22 US areas. Cohorts were based on clinical histories the participants reported. The protocol was immunoSEQ multiplex PCR, while the TCRdb copy is restricted to in-frame clones and leaves out a portion. Of around 330,000 clones listed, roughly nine tenths are singletons. The sample comprised PBMCs or T cells enriched from blood (not recorded which). The chain carries TRBV12-3 or TRBV12-4 and TRBJ1-5; D gene unclear. The receptor comes from a man aged 60 to 75 who had recovered from COVID-19. The CDR3 nucleotides read TGTGCCAGCAGTTTAGAGGGAGGGCAGCCCCAGCATTTT. Residues: CASSLEGGQPQHF.